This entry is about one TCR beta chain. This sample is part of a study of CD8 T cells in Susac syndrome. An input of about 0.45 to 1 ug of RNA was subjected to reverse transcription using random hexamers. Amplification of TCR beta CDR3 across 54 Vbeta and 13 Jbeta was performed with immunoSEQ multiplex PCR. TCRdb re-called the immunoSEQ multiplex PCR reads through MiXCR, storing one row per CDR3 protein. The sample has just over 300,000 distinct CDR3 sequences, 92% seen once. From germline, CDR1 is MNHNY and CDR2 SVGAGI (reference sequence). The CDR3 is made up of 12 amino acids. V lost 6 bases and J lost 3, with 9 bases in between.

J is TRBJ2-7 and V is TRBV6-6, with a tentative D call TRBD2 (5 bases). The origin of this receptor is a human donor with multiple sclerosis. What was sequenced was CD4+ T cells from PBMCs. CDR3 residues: CASSPGNYEQYF. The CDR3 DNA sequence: TGTGCCAGCAGCCCCGGGAACTACGAGCAGTACTTC.